Sequencing of this T cell receptor (beta chain) was carried out in a study of early T cells in non-severe SARS-CoV-2 infection. Whole-study context: Bulk RNA from unsorted whole blood was sequenced; chains were unpaired. Regarding the study as a whole: Using VDJdb, the matching emphasized anti-spike CD8 responses while missing private and CD4 specificities.

The CDR3 is made up of 13 amino acids. Germline CDR1 reads SEHNR; CDR2 reads FQNEAQ (reference sequence). Unique molecular identifiers were attached to individual cDNA molecules. Each CDR3 protein is one row after TCRdb ran MiXCR on the 5' RACE reads. Altogether roughly 64,000 distinct CDR3 sequences are present, approximately 9.2% being singletons, with the ten largest covering roughly 13%. A remark on this clonotype: Its antigen is as yet unknown. The junction and the germline gene differ at one end; a read error may be behind it.

This TCR came from an adult who was a healthcare worker with PCR-confirmed SARS-CoV-2 infection or an uninfected control (not recorded which). The chain combines TRBV7-9 with TRBJ1-6; D is ambiguous. This specimen consisted of whole blood, obtained at baseline. The CDR3 coding sequence is TGTGCCAGCAGCTTTAGGGCCGATTCACCCCTCCATTTT. Amino acids: CASSFRADSPLHF.